This T cell receptor beta chain was sequenced for a study of Graves' ophthalmopathy and Graves' hyperthyroidism. Germline V gene data show CDR1 as MDHEN and CDR2 as SYDVKM. V lost 4 bases and J 5 bases, leaving 12 bases between the germline ends. The CDR3 contains 13 residues. Transcripts of RNA were the source for amplifying TCR beta CDR3 regions. RT-PCR was first run with HTBI primers, then multiplex PCR in a second round. A single record per CDR3 protein comes from TCRdb applying MiXCR to the multiplex PCR reads. The sample holds around 1,200,000 distinct CDR3 sequences, around a third seen once. The genes are TRBV28 and TRBJ2-7; D perhaps matches TRBD2 (5 bases). This TCR derives from an adult man with Graves' hyperthyroidism. Sequencing input: peripheral blood or thyroid tissue (not recorded which). The CDR3 sequence is CASSSGIPHEQYF. CDR3 DNA: TGTGCCAGCAGTTCCGGGATTCCCCACGAGCAGTACTTC.